This is a list of T cell receptor beta chains from one sample in a study of OX40 agonist ivuxolimab in advanced cancers. Libraries were prepared by immunoSEQ multiplex PCR; TCRdb keeps only in-frame clonotypes and omits some of them. The table shows around 80,000 clones, with around 86% occurring only once. Sequenced material: CD4+ or CD8+ T cells sorted from blood, taken in a trial of the OX40 agonist ivuxolimab. The origin of the receptors is an adult with an advanced solid tumor such as melanoma, head and neck, liver or kidney cancer. CDR3s include the opening cysteine and the closing phenylalanine or tryptophan. D genes are given only for firm matches. Expanded clones are given a class, and other clones once, few, many or no size at all.

V: TRBV5-4; size: NA; D: TRBD1; J: TRBJ1-4; CDR3: CASSTGQGPATNEKLFF; DNA: TGTGCCAGCAGCACCGGACAGGGGCCCGCAACTAATGAAAAACTGTTTTTT
V: TRBV14; size: NA; D: NA; J: TRBJ1-1; CDR3: CASSPGGLEAFF; DNA: TGTGCCAGCAGCCCCGGGGGATTAGAAGCTTTCTTT
V: TRBV10-3; size: NA; D: TRBD1; J: TRBJ1-1; CDR3: CAIAGQGNTEAFF; DNA: TGTGCCATCGCGGGACAGGGGAACACTGAAGCTTTCTTT
V: TRBV7-9; size: NA; D: NA; J: TRBJ2-2; CDR3: CASSRPGRPNTGELFF; DNA: TGTGCCAGCAGCCGTCCGGGGCGGCCGAACACCGGGGAGCTGTTTTTT
V: TRBV2; size: few; D: NA; J: TRBJ1-4; CDR3: CASRPGQRATNEKLFF; DNA: TGTGCCAGCAGGCCCGGACAGAGAGCAACTAATGAAAAACTGTTTTTT
V: TRBV6-6; size: once; D: NA; J: TRBJ1-1; CDR3: CASSYMSGSGTEAFF; DNA: TGTGCCAGCAGTTACATGTCGGGGTCGGGCACTGAAGCTTTCTTT
V: TRBV15; size: once; D: NA; J: TRBJ2-6; CDR3: CATSKDSTGANVLTF; DNA: TGTGCCACCAGCAAAGACAGCACCGGGGCCAACGTCCTGACTTTC
V: TRBV10-3; size: NA; D: NA; J: TRBJ2-3; CDR3: CAISDSGPGDTQYF; DNA: TGTGCCATCAGTGATAGTGGTCCAGGCGATACGCAGTATTTT
V: TRBV19; size: NA; D: TRBD1; J: TRBJ1-2; CDR3: CASSMGQPYGYTF; DNA: TGTGCCAGTAGTATGGGACAGCCCTATGGCTACACCTTC
V: TRBV5-1; size: NA; D: TRBD1; J: TRBJ2-1; CDR3: CASSSNEDRGPFF; DNA: TGCGCCAGCAGCTCGAACGAGGACAGGGGACCGTTCTTC
V: TRBV6-5; size: NA; D: NA; J: TRBJ1-5; CDR3: CASSYSGNSNQPQHF; DNA: TGTGCCAGCAGTTACTCAGGGAATAGCAATCAGCCCCAGCATTTT
V: TRBV19; size: NA; D: NA; J: TRBJ2-3; CDR3: CASSSWFFTDTQYF; DNA: TGTGCCAGTAGTAGTTGGTTTTTCACAGATACGCAGTATTTT
V: TRBV5-4; size: NA; D: NA; J: TRBJ2-5; CDR3: CASSPSGRLNQETQYF; DNA: TGTGCCAGCAGCCCCTCGGGGCGGCTAAACCAAGAGACCCAGTACTTC
V: TRBV7-7; size: NA; D: NA; J: TRBJ2-5; CDR3: CASSTKGLGETQYF; DNA: TGTGCCAGCAGCACCAAGGGCCTTGGGGAGACCCAGTACTTC
V: TRBV4-1; size: NA; D: TRBD2; J: TRBJ2-2; CDR3: CASSTGTSGGRNTGELFF; DNA: TGCGCCAGCAGCACCGGGACTAGCGGGGGCCGGAACACCGGGGAGCTGTTTTTT
V: TRBV28; size: NA; D: TRBD2; J: TRBJ2-7; CDR3: CASSSPTSGSYEQYF; DNA: TGTGCCAGCAGTTCCCCCACTAGCGGGAGCTACGAGCAGTACTTC
V: TRBV5-6; size: once; D: TRBD1; J: TRBJ2-1; CDR3: CASSTHRGEEQFF; DNA: TGTGCCAGCAGCACCCACAGGGGCGAGGAGCAGTTCTTC
V: TRBV2; size: NA; D: NA; J: TRBJ1-1; CDR3: CASSEQGGSEAFF; DNA: TGTGCCAGCAGTGAACAGGGAGGTTCTGAAGCTTTCTTT
V: TRBV6-1; size: NA; D: TRBD1; J: TRBJ1-4; CDR3: CASSEGGWGQGGEKLFF; DNA: TGTGCCAGCAGTGAGGGGGGTTGGGGACAGGGAGGTGAAAAACTGTTTTTT
V: TRBV6-5; size: NA; D: TRBD1; J: TRBJ1-6; CDR3: CASSTGQGGSPLHF; DNA: TGTGCCAGCAGTACCGGACAGGGCGGATCACCCCTCCACTTT
V: TRBV7-9; size: NA; D: TRBD2; J: TRBJ2-3; CDR3: CASSLTSPDTQYF; DNA: TGTGCCAGCAGCCTGACTAGCCCAGATACGCAGTATTTT
V: TRBV5-4; size: NA; D: NA; J: TRBJ2-5; CDR3: CASSLGGGQGETQYF; DNA: TGTGCCAGCAGCCTTGGGGGGGGGCAGGGCGAGACCCAGTACTTC
V: TRBV28; size: NA; D: NA; J: TRBJ1-1; CDR3: CASSPYGAMNTEAFF; DNA: TGTGCCAGCAGTCCATATGGGGCAATGAACACTGAAGCTTTCTTT
V: TRBV9; size: NA; D: NA; J: TRBJ2-3; CDR3: CASSAYQEVDTQYF; DNA: TGTGCCAGCAGCGCCTATCAAGAAGTAGATACGCAGTATTTT
V: TRBV19; size: NA; D: TRBD2; J: TRBJ2-1; CDR3: CASSLTSGGAYEQFF; DNA: TGTGCCAGTAGCCTGACTAGCGGGGGGGCATATGAGCAGTTCTTC
V: TRBV6-5; size: NA; D: TRBD1; J: TRBJ2-2; CDR3: CASFGQGAGELFF; DNA: TGTGCCAGCTTTGGACAGGGTGCCGGGGAGCTGTTTTTT
V: TRBV30; size: NA; D: NA; J: TRBJ1-4; CDR3: CAQRQAGNEKLFF; DNA: TGTGCCCAAAGACAGGCGGGTAATGAAAAACTGTTTTTT
V: TRBV5-5; size: NA; D: NA; J: TRBJ1-4; CDR3: CASSSGSSEKLFF; DNA: TGTGCCAGCAGTTCGGGCTCTTCTGAAAAACTGTTTTTT
V: TRBV7-9; size: once; D: NA; J: TRBJ1-4; CDR3: CASSLEAGINEKLFF; DNA: TGTGCCAGCAGCTTAGAGGCAGGGATAAATGAAAAACTGTTTTTT
V: TRBV11-3; size: NA; D: TRBD1; J: TRBJ1-2; CDR3: CASSTRTGEGYTF; DNA: TGTGCCAGCAGCACCCGGACAGGGGAAGGCTACACCTTC
V: TRBV6-4; size: NA; D: NA; J: TRBJ2-5; CDR3: CASSDEAGETQYF; DNA: TGTGCCAGCAGTGACGAGGCAGGAGAGACCCAGTACTTC
V: TRBV4-3; size: NA; D: NA; J: TRBJ1-6; CDR3: CASSRGGGNSPLHF; DNA: TGCGCCAGCAGCCGAGGGGGAGGTAATTCACCCCTCCACTTT
V: TRBV7-9; size: NA; D: NA; J: TRBJ2-2; CDR3: CASSLTPVGELFF; DNA: TGTGCCAGCAGCTTAACCCCCGTCGGGGAGCTGTTTTTT
V: TRBV11-3; size: NA; D: TRBD1; J: TRBJ2-3; CDR3: CASSLGQGADTQYF; DNA: TGTGCCAGCAGCTTAGGCCAGGGGGCAGATACGCAGTATTTT
V: TRBV6-1; size: NA; D: NA; J: TRBJ2-3; CDR3: CASSDWDSTDTQYF; DNA: TGTGCCAGCAGTGATTGGGATAGCACAGATACGCAGTATTTT
V: TRBV13; size: NA; D: NA; J: TRBJ1-2; CDR3: CASSLRQGIVGYTF; DNA: TGTGCCAGCAGCTTACGCCAGGGGATAGTAGGCTACACCTTC
V: TRBV5-1; size: NA; D: NA; J: TRBJ1-6; CDR3: CASSLVNPFNSPLHF; DNA: TGCGCCAGCAGCTTAGTCAACCCCTTTAATTCACCCCTCCACTTT
V: TRBV6-5; size: NA; D: TRBD1; J: TRBJ1-6; CDR3: CASSYSETGVSPLHF; DNA: TGTGCCAGCAGTTACTCGGAGACAGGGGTTTCACCCCTCCACTTT